Sequencing of this TCR beta chain was carried out in a study of T cells after posttransplantation cyclophosphamide. The CDR3 loop spans 16 amino acids. The germline gives CDR1 KGHSH, CDR2 LQKENI. Unmatched junction bases numbered 9, after V lost 4 bases and J lost 5 bases. Cells defined as naive were viable CD3+CD4+ or CD3+CD8+ and CCR7+CD45RA+CD45RO-CD95-CD27+CD28+. The related graft donor's blood sample was taken on the day of bone marrow donation. Turning to this clone: Its specificity is unknown.

The table came from immunoSEQ multiplex PCR; TCRdb's copy has only in-frame clones and leaves some out. This sample has tens of thousands of clones; 95% to 98% occur once, and the top ten carry 0.15% to 0.2%. Whole-study results and caveats: Skin or GI-infiltrating T cells shared few TRB sequences with blood. Later post-transplant blood repertoires were often dominated by donor CD8+ memory clones. Recipient CMV seropositivity and CMV reactivation strongly tracked TRB clonality.

The J gene is TRBJ2-3, the V gene TRBV18, with 10 bases matching TRBD2. What was sequenced was naive CD4+ T cells sorted from PBMCs. The source of this sequence is a man in his forties in good health, CMV-negative, and a related stem cell transplant donor. In DNA form, the CDR3 reads TGTGCCAGCTCACTAGGAGCTAGCGGGAGTGGAGATACGCAGTATTTT. This encodes CASSLGASGSGDTQYF.